The 10 T cell receptor beta chains presented below share a single source sample, sequenced in a study of T cell responses to AZD1222 COVID-19 vaccine. Measured with immunoSEQ multiplex PCR; TCRdb has only the in-frame clones, and not every one. The table includes more than 95,000 clones, about 90% detected once. The sequences come from peripheral blood, collected on day 0 of AZD1222 vaccination. The receptor source for this set is an adult in good health.

V and J are TRBV19 and TRBJ1-5; 7 bases are a match to TRBD1. This CDR3 is built from 13 residues. Germline V gives CDR1 LNHDA, CDR2 SQIVND (reference sequence). Unmatched junction bases numbered 2, after V lost 5 bases and J lost 4 bases. This chain's CDR3 is CASSAGQNQPQHF. The CDR3 DNA follows: TGTGCCAGTAGTGCGGGACAGAATCAGCCCCAGCATTTT.

CDR3 loop: CASSLPPSTDTQYF. CDR3 DNA: TGTGCCAGCAGTTTGCCACCTAGCACAGATACGCAGTATTTT. This rearrangement joins TRBV2 to TRBJ2-3, with D uncertain. The CDR3 length is 14 residues. The V and J ends lost 5 bases and 0 bases respectively, with 9 bases between them. Germline V gene lookup returns CDR1 SNHLY and CDR2 FYNNEI.

This rearrangement joins TRBV7-3 to TRBJ1-2; TRBD1 agrees at 8 bases. The CDR3 length is 14 residues. Germline-derived CDR1 and CDR2 are SGHTA and FQGTGA. The V and J ends lost 5 bases and 6 bases, in that order; junction bases with no gene match: 8. CDR3 sequence (DNA): TGTGCCAGCAGCCTCCGGGAGACAGGGGATGGCTACACCTTC. Protein sequence: CASSLRETGDGYTF.

This clone was picked up one time. The chain uses TRBV9 and TRBJ1-2; D not certain. V gave up 7 bases and J gave up 2 bases, with 15 bases separating them. The CDR3 length is 14 residues. Germline V gene data show CDR1 as SGDLS and CDR2 as YYNGEE. CDR3 residues: CASLVERINYGYTF. CDR3 nucleotides: TGTGCCAGCCTCGTAGAACGGATCAACTATGGCTACACCTTC.

This clone was seen only a few times. The CDR3 nucleotides read TGTGCCAGCAGTTTTCCCAGGGGGGTGGTAACTGAAGCTTTCTTT. It is translated as CASSFPRGVVTEAFF. The chain uses TRBV28 and TRBJ1-1; 7 nucleotides line up with TRBD1. Germline V lookup: CDR1 MDHEN, CDR2 SYDVKM. The V gene end was trimmed by 3 bases and the J gene end by 5 bases; junction bases not matched to a gene: 9. The CDR3 has 15 amino acids. The full variable domain, its missing parts supplied by reference TRBV28 and TRBJ1-1, is DVKVTQSSRYLVKRTGEKVFLECVQDMDHENMFWYRQDPGLGLRLIYFSYDVKMKEKGDIPEGYSVSREKKERFSLILESASTNQTSMYLCASSFPRGVVTEAFFGQGTRLTVV.

The chain is built from TRBV3-1 (or the pseudogene TRBV3-2) and TRBJ2-5; perhaps D is TRBD1 or TRBD2 (6 bases each). Between the trimmed V and J ends, which lost 4 bases and 2 bases, there was a span of 11 bases. The CDR3 consists of 14 residues. Germline V CDR1 and CDR2: LGHDT, YNNKEL (reference sequence). The CDR3 protein is CASSPWGAQETQYF. CDR3 DNA sequence: TGTGCCAGCAGCCCCTGGGGGGCTCAAGAGACCCAGTACTTC.

The rearrangement joins TRBV11-1 to TRBJ2-7; a possible D gene is TRBD2 (6 bases). CDR1 and CDR2 (germline): SGHAT, FQDESV (reference sequence). The CDR3 extends over 14 amino acids. The germline V and J ends were trimmed by 1 base and 6 bases, with 13 bases remaining between them. CDR3 amino acids: CASSLGLSGSEQYF. The CDR3 DNA is TGTGCCAGCAGCTTAGGGCTTAGCGGAAGCGAGCAGTACTTC.

This chain uses TRBV18 with TRBJ2-7; D is undetermined. V was trimmed by 2 bases and J by 4 bases, leaving 6 bases between them. CDR1 and CDR2 from the germline V gene are KGHSH and LQKENI. This CDR3 is 12 amino acids long. Here the CDR3 reads CASSPGGYEQYF. CDR3 DNA: TGTGCCAGCTCACCAGGCGGTTACGAGCAGTACTTC.

The CDR3 loop reads CASSVVQNTEAFF. CDR3 DNA: TGTGCCAGCAGTGTAGTACAGAACACTGAAGCTTTCTTT. V is TRBV2 and J is TRBJ1-1; D gene unclear. Germline assignment: CDR1 SNHLY and CDR2 FYNNEI. This CDR3 is built from 13 residues. Trimming removed 4 bases at V and 1 base at J, with 7 bases between.

The V and J genes are TRBV28 and TRBJ1-2; TRBD1 matches at 7 bases. Germline CDR1 is MDHEN and CDR2 is SYDVKM. V lost 4 bases and J lost 5; bases outside the gene matches: 10. CDR3 size: 15 residues. CDR3 loop: CASSSTGDIGYGYTF. The DNA of the CDR3 is TGTGCCAGCAGTTCCACAGGGGATATCGGGTATGGCTACACCTTC.